This is a list of T cell receptor beta chains from one sample in a study of cytomegalovirus exposure and HLA in healthy donors. Profiled with immunoSEQ multiplex PCR; TCRdb holds only in-frame clones, not every one. Of about 98,000 clones detected, 81% appear once; the ten largest clones hold more than 1.4%. The sample comprised PBMCs. Receptor source: a man aged 40-50 years in good health and CMV-seronegative. The conserved cysteine and the conserved F or W are not part of the CDR3 here. Each record gives: V gene, CDR3 protein.

TRBV4-1	ASRTFTKGQVYEQY
TRBV15	ATSRAPKISQGARELF
TRBV6-4	ASSDSDRGTEAF
TRBV28	ASSLWTYGYT
TRBV18	ASSPSNTGELF
TRBV2	ASRGGQSGNQPQH
TRBV19	ASRPGQLQETQY
TRBV10-3	AISADNEQF
TRBV7-9	ASSPLPGGGVYNEQF
TRBV7-9	ASSLVGTENEKLF
TRBV7-9	ASSVLGSSGNTIY
TRBV29-1	SVTGQGRADTQY
TRBV28	ASSSLTGPNTEAF
TRBV29-1	SVERFQEEGAYGYT
TRBV5-1	ASSFTGHSGANVLT
TRBV5-1	ASSPVVGTNTGELF
TRBV30	AWLHSSGEKLF
TRBV2	ASTGGQENTEAF
TRBV27	ASTAGQGGAGELF
TRBV11-2	ASSRQRNRGHNYGYT
TRBV2	ASTGLAGGNTGELF
TRBV2	ASRPIGTPNTEAF
TRBV6-4	ASSVANRASGNTIY
TRBV2	ASRPRSGGAGGNTIY
TRBV5-1	ASSAVLSGGNEKLF
TRBV28	ASSYLQGIGTGELF
TRBV6-4	ATKQGPSGANNEQF
TRBV5-1	ASSGGQEETQY
TRBV4-1	ASSQGQDLLTYEQY
TRBV7-9	ASRPTQGGKF
TRBV27	ASSLSRTGIYGYT
TRBV20-1	SVPGVYEQY
TRBV5-5	ASSLNGQSNTDTQY